This TCR beta chain was sequenced for a study of CD8 T cells in ankylosing spondylitis. General observations from the study: Apparently characteristic of ankylosing spondylitis blood was a TCR beta motif (roughly eight highly homologous variants).

This clonotype was picked up a small number of times. The antigen is undetermined. Preparation of TCR beta libraries was done by quantitative 5'-RACE with molecular barcodes. TCRdb itself ran the 5' RACE reads through MiXCR, one entry per CDR3 protein. This table has around 770,000 distinct CDR3 sequences, about 12% appearing once. The CDR3 runs to 15 residues. Germline-derived CDR1 and CDR2 are KGHSH and LQKENI. Trimming took 5 bases from V and 0 from J, leaving 10 bases between them. What was sequenced was blood, either unsorted or a sorted T cell fraction (not recorded which). This receptor was taken from a male donor with ankylosing spondylitis. The chain recombines TRBV18 with TRBJ1-4, with unresolved D. The CDR3 bases are TGTGCCAGCTCAAAAGTAGTAGCAACTAATGAAAAACTGTTTTTT. It encodes CASSKVVATNEKLFF.